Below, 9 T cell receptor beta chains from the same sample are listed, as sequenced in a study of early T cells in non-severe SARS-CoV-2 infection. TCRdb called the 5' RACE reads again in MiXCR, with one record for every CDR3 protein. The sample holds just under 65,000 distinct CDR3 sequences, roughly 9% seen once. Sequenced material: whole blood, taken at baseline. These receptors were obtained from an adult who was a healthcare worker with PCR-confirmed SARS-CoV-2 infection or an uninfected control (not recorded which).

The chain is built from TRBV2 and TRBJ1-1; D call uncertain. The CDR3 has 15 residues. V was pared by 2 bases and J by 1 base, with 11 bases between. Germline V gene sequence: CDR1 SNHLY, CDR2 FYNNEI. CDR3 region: CASSETGRKNTEAFF. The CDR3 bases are TGTGCCAGCAGTGAAACCGGCAGGAAGAACACTGAAGCTTTCTTT.

CDR3 amino acids: CASSQDHSYGYTF. In DNA, the CDR3 is TGTGCCAGCAGCCAAGATCATTCCTATGGCTACACCTTC. V and J are TRBV14 and TRBJ1-2; D is unclear. Germline V lookup: CDR1 SGHDN, CDR2 FVKESK. This CDR3 contains 13 residues. V was pared by 0 bases and J by 4 bases, with 6 bases between.

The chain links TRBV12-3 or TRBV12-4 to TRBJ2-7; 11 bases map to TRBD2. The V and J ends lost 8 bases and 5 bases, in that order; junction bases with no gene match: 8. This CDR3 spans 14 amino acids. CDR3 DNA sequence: TGTGCCAGCGGGCAGATGGGACTAGCGGACGAGCAGTACTTC. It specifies CASGQMGLADEQYF.

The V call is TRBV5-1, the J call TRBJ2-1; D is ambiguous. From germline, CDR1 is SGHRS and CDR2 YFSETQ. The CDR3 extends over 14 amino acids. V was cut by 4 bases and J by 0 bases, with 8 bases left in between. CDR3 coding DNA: TGCGCCAGCAGCCTTGGAGACTCCTACAATGAGCAGTTCTTC. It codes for CASSLGDSYNEQFF.

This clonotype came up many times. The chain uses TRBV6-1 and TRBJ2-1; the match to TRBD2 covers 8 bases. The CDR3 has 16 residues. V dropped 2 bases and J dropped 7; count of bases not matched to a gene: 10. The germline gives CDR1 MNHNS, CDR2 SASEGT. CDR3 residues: CASSEMVRSGGNEQFF. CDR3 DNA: TGTGCCAGCAGTGAAATGGTTCGGAGCGGGGGAAATGAGCAGTTCTTC.

CDR3: CASSPGTGGMNTEAFF. The CDR3 DNA sequence: TGCGCCAGCAGCCCCGGGACAGGGGGTATGAACACTGAAGCTTTCTTT. The chain has TRBV5-1 and TRBJ1-1; 11 bases agree with TRBD1. The CDR3 has 16 amino acids. J was trimmed by 0 bases and V by 4 bases; bases with no gene match: 5. The germline CDR1 and CDR2 sequences are SGHRS and YFSETQ.

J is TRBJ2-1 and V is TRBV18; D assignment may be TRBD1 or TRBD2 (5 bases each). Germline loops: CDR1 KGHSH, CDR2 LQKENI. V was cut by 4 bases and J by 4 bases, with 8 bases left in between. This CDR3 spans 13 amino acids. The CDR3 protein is CASSLGPYNEQFF. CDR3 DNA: TGTGCCAGCTCACTGGGACCTTACAATGAGCAGTTCTTC.

CDR3 protein: CATCLTGETYEQYF. As DNA, the CDR3 is TGTGCCACCTGCTTGACAGGGGAAACCTACGAGCAGTACTTC. This chain connects TRBV24-1 to TRBJ2-7, with TRBD1 identical over 8 bases. The CDR3 consists of 14 residues. Germline trimming cut 9 bases from V and 2 bases from J; bases unmatched to any gene: 8. Germline loops: CDR1 KGHDR, CDR2 SFDVKD.

For the CDR3, the DNA is TGCAGTGCTAGAGGGTCTACTCGACAGACCAACTCCTACAATGAGCAGTTCTTC. As protein: CSARGSTRQTNSYNEQFF. V gene TRBV20-1 combines with J gene TRBJ2-1, with TRBD1 as a possible D gene (5 bases). Germline V gives CDR1 DFQATT, CDR2 SNEGSKA (reference sequence). The CDR3 sequence is 18 residues long. The ends were cut back, 1 base at V and 0 bases at J, with 19 bases in the middle.